The TCR beta chain under discussion was sequenced for a study of blood T cell repertoires in COVID-19. Turning to the study itself: Sites across the United States, Italy and Spain contributed samples from acute and convalescent COVID-19. Sources were T cells, B-cell-depleted T cells, or PBMCs; the material itself was cDNA or gDNA.

This clone has only one observation. Those enrolled in Seattle joined during active infection and were followed longitudinally afterward. Authors' data handling: Nucleated cell number was recorded as an estimate derived from reference gene primer amplification. Produced via immunoSEQ multiplex PCR; TCRdb's table is partial and in-frame only. V and J calls and clone size are as listed in that table; D and trimming were resolved from the DNA. This sample has 150,000 to 180,000 clones, with about 85% found just once. V was trimmed by 3 bases and J by 1 base, leaving 5 bases between them. CDR1 and CDR2 from the germline V gene are ENHRY and SYGVKD. The CDR3 totals 13 residues.

The chain carries TRBV10-3 and TRBJ2-3, with no clear D. The receptor was isolated from a man in his 60s with COVID-19, enrolled during active disease. The sequenced sample was peripheral blood. The CDR3 nucleotides read TGTGCCATCAGTGAAACAGGCACAGATACGCAGTATTTT. This translates into CAISETGTDTQYF.